These 16 T cell receptor beta chains were all obtained from the same sample, sequenced in a study of blood T cell repertoires in COVID-19. Clones were read by immunoSEQ multiplex PCR, and TCRdb kept only the in-frame ones, dropping some. The sample contains 200,000 to 250,000 clones, approximately 91% of which appear only once. The sample comprised peripheral blood. The source of these receptors is a woman between 35 and 50 years old with acute or convalescent COVID-19.

The chain carries TRBV6-5 and TRBJ1-2; 8 nucleotides match TRBD1. The CDR3 contains 14 residues. V dropped 6 bases and J dropped 6; count of bases not matched to a gene: 9. Looked up from germline, CDR1 is MNHEY and CDR2 is SVGAGI. The CDR3 loop is CASRPPGQGNGYTF. In DNA, the CDR3 is TGTGCCAGCAGACCCCCCGGACAGGGTAATGGCTACACCTTC.

J is TRBJ2-3 and V is TRBV27; 9 nucleotides line up with TRBD2. V gave up 2 bases and J gave up 7 bases; unmatched junction bases: 7. Germline-derived CDR1 and CDR2 are MNHEY and SMNVEV (reference sequence). The CDR3 runs to 15 residues. The CDR3 DNA reads TGTGCCAGCAGTTTAAGGAGCGGGGGGAGTTATACGCAGTATTTT. This gives the protein CASSLRSGGSYTQYF.

This clone was seen a single time. The same CDR3 arises from other DNA sequences in this sample as well. The chain has TRBV6-1 and TRBJ1-2, with D possibly being TRBD1 (6 bases). Trimming cost V 3 bases and J 5 bases, with 7 bases left between them. Per the germline V gene, CDR1 is MNHNS and CDR2 is SASEGT. CDR3 length: 12 residues. The CDR3 DNA reads TGTGCCAGCAGTGACAGGGGATATGGCTACACCTTC. Its translation is CASSDRGYGYTF.

Written as DNA, the CDR3 is TGTGCCAGCAGCCAAGTGGCCATAGCGGGGGGACTAGCCAAAAACATTCAGTACTTC. This translates into CASSQVAIAGGLAKNIQYF. This chain links TRBV4-2 with TRBJ2-4; 10 bases agree with TRBD2. The germline V gene encodes CDR1 LGHNA and CDR2 YNFKEQ. The CDR3 is 19 residues long. The ends lost 1 base at V and 0 bases at J; junction bases unmatched: 9.

The chain is built from TRBV3-1 (or the pseudogene TRBV3-2) and TRBJ2-5; 11 nucleotides line up with TRBD2. CDR3 length equals 14 residues. V lost 8 bases and J lost 4; bases outside the gene matches: 6. CDR1 and CDR2 (germline): LGHDT, YNNKEL (reference sequence). The CDR3 DNA sequence: TGTGCCAGCCTAGCGGGGGGCTATCGAGAGACCCAGTACTTC. It specifies CASLAGGYRETQYF.

The V and J genes are TRBV11-2 and TRBJ2-2, with a weak D call TRBD2 (5 bases). Germline CDR1 and CDR2: SGHAT and FQNNGV. V shed 5 bases and J shed 6 bases, with 19 bases lying between them. The length of the CDR3 is 16 residues. DNA of the CDR3: TGTGCCAGCAGCCCACCGGACTTTCCTCCCCCCGGGGAGCTGTTTTTT. This translates into CASSPPDFPPPGELFF.

The chain uses TRBV7-9 and TRBJ2-3; a possible D gene is TRBD2 (6 bases). This CDR3 region has 14 residues. V lost 3 bases, J lost 2 bases, and 9 bases lay in between. Germline V lookup: CDR1 SEHNR, CDR2 FQNEAQ (reference sequence). The CDR3, as DNA: TGTGCCAGCAGCTTCTCTAGCGCCACAGATACGCAGTATTTT. This codes for CASSFSSATDTQYF.

The chain uses TRBV19 and TRBJ1-1; 7 positions agree with TRBD1. V trimming: 4 bases; J trimming: 3 bases; junction bases outside the gene matches: 11. Germline CDR1 LNHDA, CDR2 SQIVND (reference sequence). The CDR3 covers 16 residues. CDR3 protein: CASSNMSPRGDTEAFF. CDR3 nucleotide sequence: TGTGCCAGTAGTAATATGTCCCCCAGGGGGGACACTGAAGCTTTCTTT.

As to this clone: A read error may account for a junction end that differs from germline. The same CDR3 also results from other DNA sequences found in this sample. The rearrangement joins TRBV19 to TRBJ1-1, with D unresolved. Germline CDR1 reads LNHDA; CDR2 reads SQIVND (reference sequence). The CDR3 length is 13 residues. This chain's CDR3 is CASSIDPVTEAFF. CDR3 nucleotide sequence: TGTGCCAGTAGTATAGATCCGGTCACTGAAGCCTTCTTT.

This clone was recorded once. The CDR3 loop is CASSVMYTDTQYF. CDR3 coding DNA: TGTGCCAGCAGTGTAATGTACACAGATACGCAGTATTTT. The chain has TRBV2 and TRBJ2-3; unclear D gene. The CDR3 is 13 residues long. V lost 4 bases and J 2 bases, leaving 7 bases between the germline ends. Germline CDR1 and CDR2: SNHLY and FYNNEI.

The chain uses TRBV4-1 and TRBJ2-1, with D unresolved. Germline assignment: CDR1 MGHRA and CDR2 YSYEKL. The CDR3 is 14 amino acids. V lost 0 bases and J lost 5, with 8 bases in between. The CDR3 here is CASSQDNADNEQFF. In DNA form, the CDR3 reads TGCGCCAGCAGCCAAGATAACGCAGACAATGAGCAGTTCTTC.

The J gene is TRBJ2-7, the V gene TRBV10-3; D possibly corresponds to TRBD1 (5 bases). V was clipped by 2 bases and J by 0 bases, with 8 bases between them. Germline CDR1 is ENHRY and CDR2 is SYGVKD. The CDR3 is 14 amino acids. The CDR3, as DNA: TGTGCCATCAGTGAGGACAGAAGCTCCTACGAGCAGTACGTC. Translating gives CAISEDRSSYEQYV.

This sequence joins TRBV3-1 (or the pseudogene TRBV3-2) and TRBJ1-1; D is perhaps TRBD1 (5 bases). In germline, CDR1 is LGHDT, CDR2 YNNKEL (reference sequence). This CDR3 is 15 amino acids long. Trimming removed 4 bases at V and 1 base at J, with 13 bases between. The CDR3 spells CASSPGGARNTEAFF. Written as DNA, the CDR3 is TGTGCCAGCAGCCCAGGAGGGGCTAGGAACACTGAAGCTTTCTTT.

The chain joins TRBV7-9 to TRBJ1-1, with D unresolved. This CDR3 region has 15 residues. The V and J ends lost 1 base and 3 bases respectively, with 12 bases between them. Germline-derived CDR1 and CDR2 are SEHNR and FQNEAQ (reference sequence). In nucleotides, the CDR3 is TGTGCCAGCAGCTTAGTCCGGGAGCTTCACACTGAAGCTTTCTTT. Translated: CASSLVRELHTEAFF.

V usage is TRBV10-3 and J usage is TRBJ1-1; 8 nucleotides agree with TRBD1. The junction had 8 bases not matched to a gene; V was cut back by 6 bases and J by 5 bases. The CDR3 consists of 14 residues. CDR1 ENHRY and CDR2 SYGVKD come from the germline V gene. The CDR3 DNA reads TGTGCCATCAGGGACGGGACAGGCAGGACTGAAGCTTTCTTT. Encoded protein: CAIRDGTGRTEAFF.

The chain links TRBV7-2 to TRBJ1-2; TRBD1 agrees at 11 bases. After removal of 5 bases from V and 2 bases from J, the junction contained 7 bases not matched to a gene. The CDR3 contains 16 residues. In germline, CDR1 is SGHTA, CDR2 FQGNSA. CDR3 sequence reads: CASSPSGQGGNYGYTF. In nucleotides, the CDR3 is TGTGCCAGCAGCCCCTCGGGACAGGGGGGGAACTATGGCTACACCTTC.